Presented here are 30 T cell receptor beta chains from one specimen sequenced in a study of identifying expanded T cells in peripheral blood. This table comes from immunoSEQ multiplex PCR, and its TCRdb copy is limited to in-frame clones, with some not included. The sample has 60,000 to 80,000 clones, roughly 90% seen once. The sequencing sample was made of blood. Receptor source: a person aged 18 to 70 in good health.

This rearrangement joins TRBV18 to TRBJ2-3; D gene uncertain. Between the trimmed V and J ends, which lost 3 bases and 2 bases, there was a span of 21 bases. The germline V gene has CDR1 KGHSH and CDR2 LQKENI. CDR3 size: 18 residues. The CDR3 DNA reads TGTGCCAGCTCACCGATGATGCCTAGAGCCTATAACACAGATACGCAGTATTTT. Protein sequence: CASSPMMPRAYNTDTQYF.

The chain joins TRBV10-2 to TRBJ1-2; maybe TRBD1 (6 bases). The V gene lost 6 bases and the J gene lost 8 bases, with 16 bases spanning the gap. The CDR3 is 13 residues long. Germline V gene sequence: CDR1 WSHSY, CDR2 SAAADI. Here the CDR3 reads CASRRGELGGYTF. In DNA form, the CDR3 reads TGCGCCAGCAGGAGGGGGGAACTGGGGGGCTACACCTTC.

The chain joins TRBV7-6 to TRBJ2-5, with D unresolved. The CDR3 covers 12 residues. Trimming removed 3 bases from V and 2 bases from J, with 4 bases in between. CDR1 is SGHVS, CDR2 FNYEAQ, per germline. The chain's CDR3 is CASSLGQETQYF. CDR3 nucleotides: TGTGCCAGCAGCTTGGGTCAAGAGACCCAGTACTTC. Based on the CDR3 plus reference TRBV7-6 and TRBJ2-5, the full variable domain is GAGVSQSPRYKVTKRGQDVALRCDPISGHVSLYWYRQALGQGPEFLTYFNYEAQQDKSGLPNDRFSAERPEGSISTLTIQRTEQRDSAMYRCASSLGQETQYFGPGTRLLVL.

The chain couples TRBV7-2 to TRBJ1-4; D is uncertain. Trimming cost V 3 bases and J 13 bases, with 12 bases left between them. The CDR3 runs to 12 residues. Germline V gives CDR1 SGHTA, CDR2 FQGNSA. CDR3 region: CASSLAGNSLFF. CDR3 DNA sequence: TGTGCCAGCAGCTTGGCCGGGAATTCACTGTTTTTT.

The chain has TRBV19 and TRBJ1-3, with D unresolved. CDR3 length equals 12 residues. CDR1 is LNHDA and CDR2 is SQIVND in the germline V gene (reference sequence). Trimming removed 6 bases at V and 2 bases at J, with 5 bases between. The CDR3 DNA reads TGTGCCAGTAGCCGAGCTGGAAACACCATATATTTT. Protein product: CASSRAGNTIYF.

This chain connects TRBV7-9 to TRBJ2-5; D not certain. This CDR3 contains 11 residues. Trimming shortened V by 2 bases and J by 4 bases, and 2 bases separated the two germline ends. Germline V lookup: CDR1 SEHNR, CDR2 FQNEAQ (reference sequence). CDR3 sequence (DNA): TGTGCCAGCAGCTTATTAGAGACCCAGTACTTC. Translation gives CASSLLETQYF.

The CDR3, as DNA: TGTGCCAGTACTCGGCTAGCGGGGGGGCCGAACGCAGATACGCAGTATTTT. This translates into CASTRLAGGPNADTQYF. The chain couples TRBV19 to TRBJ2-3, with 12 bases matching TRBD2. Trimming at V came to 7 bases and at J to 4 bases, leaving 12 bases not matched to a gene. Germline CDR1 LNHDA, CDR2 SQIVND (reference sequence). The CDR3 contains 17 residues. Supplemented by reference TRBV19 and TRBJ2-3, the full variable domain reads DGGITQSPKYLFRKEGQNVTLSCEQNLNHDAMYWYRQDPGQGLRLIYYSQIVNDFQKGDIAEGYSVSREKKESFPLTVTSAQKNPTAFYLCASTRLAGGPNADTQYFGPGTRLTVL.

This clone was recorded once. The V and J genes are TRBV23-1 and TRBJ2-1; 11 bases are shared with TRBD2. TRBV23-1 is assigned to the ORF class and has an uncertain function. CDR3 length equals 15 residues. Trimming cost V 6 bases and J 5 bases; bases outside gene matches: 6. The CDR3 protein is CASSQTSGTDNEQFF. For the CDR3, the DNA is TGCGCCAGCAGCCAGACTAGCGGGACCGACAATGAGCAGTTCTTC.

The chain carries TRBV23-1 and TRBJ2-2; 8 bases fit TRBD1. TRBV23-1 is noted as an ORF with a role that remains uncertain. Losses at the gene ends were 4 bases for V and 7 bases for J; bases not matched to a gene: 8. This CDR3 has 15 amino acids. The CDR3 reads CASSPSQGASGELFF. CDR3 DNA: TGCGCCAGCAGTCCCTCGCAGGGGGCGAGCGGGGAGCTGTTTTTT.

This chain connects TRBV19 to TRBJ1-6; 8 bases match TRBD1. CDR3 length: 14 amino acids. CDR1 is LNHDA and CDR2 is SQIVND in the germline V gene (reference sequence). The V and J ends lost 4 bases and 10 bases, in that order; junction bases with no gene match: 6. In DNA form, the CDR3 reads TGTGCCAGTAGTACTGGACAGGGTATCTCACCCCTCCACTTT. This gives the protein CASSTGQGISPLHF.

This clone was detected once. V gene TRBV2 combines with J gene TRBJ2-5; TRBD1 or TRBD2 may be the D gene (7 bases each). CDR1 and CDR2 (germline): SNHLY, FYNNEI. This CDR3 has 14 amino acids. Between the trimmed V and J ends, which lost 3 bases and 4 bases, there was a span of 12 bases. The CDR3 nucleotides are TGTGCCAGCAGTGAGGGCAGGGGGGGAGAGACCCAGTACTTC. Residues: CASSEGRGGETQYF.

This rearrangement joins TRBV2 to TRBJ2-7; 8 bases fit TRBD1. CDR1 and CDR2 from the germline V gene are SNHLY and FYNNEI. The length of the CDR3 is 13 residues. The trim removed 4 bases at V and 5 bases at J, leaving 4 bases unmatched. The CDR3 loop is CASSVWTGNEQYF. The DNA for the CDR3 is TGTGCCAGCAGTGTGTGGACAGGGAACGAGCAGTACTTC. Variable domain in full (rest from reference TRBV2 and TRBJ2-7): EPEVTQTPSHQVTQMGQEVILRCVPISNHLYFYWYRQILGQKVEFLVSFYNNEISEKSEIFDDQFSVERPDGSNFTLKIRSTKLEDSAMYFCASSVWTGNEQYFGPGTRLTVT.

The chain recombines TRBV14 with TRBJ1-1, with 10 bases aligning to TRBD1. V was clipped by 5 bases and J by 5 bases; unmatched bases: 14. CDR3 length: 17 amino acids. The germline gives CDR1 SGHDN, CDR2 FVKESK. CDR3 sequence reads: CASSSTGTGAWTTEAFF. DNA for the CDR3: TGTGCCAGCAGCTCTACCGGGACAGGGGCGTGGACGACTGAAGCTTTCTTT.

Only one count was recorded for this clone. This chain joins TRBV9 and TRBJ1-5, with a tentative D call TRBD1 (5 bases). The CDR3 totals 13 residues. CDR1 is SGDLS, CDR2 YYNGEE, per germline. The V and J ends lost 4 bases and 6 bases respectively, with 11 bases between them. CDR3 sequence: CASSTGPGQPQHF. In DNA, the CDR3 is TGTGCCAGCAGCACGGGGCCCGGTCAGCCCCAGCATTTT.

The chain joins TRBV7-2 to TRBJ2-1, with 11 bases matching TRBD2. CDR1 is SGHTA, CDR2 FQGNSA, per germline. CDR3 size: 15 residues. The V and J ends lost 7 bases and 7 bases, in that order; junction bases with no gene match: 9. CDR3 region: CASTLGSGRDNEQFF. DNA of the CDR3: TGTGCCAGCACCCTAGGTAGCGGGAGGGATAATGAGCAGTTCTTC.

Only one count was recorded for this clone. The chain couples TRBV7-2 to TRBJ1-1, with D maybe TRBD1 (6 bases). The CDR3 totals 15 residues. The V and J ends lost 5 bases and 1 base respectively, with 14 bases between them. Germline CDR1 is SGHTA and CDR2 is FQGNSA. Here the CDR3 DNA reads TGTGCCAGCAGCCCGCGGACAGTAACGAACACTGAAGCTTTCTTT. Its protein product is CASSPRTVTNTEAFF.

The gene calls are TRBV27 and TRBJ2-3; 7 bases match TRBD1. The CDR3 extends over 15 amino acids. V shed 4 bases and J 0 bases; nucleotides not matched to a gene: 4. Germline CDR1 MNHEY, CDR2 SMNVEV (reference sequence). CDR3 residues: CASSSGTASTDTQYF. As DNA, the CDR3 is TGTGCCAGCAGTTCCGGGACAGCGAGCACAGATACGCAGTATTTT.

The CDR3 sequence is CASSYQGLHTGELFF. DNA for the CDR3: TGTGCCAGCAGTTATCAGGGTTTGCACACCGGGGAGCTGTTTTTT. V usage is TRBV6-6 and J usage is TRBJ2-2, with a tentative D call TRBD1 (5 bases). The germline V and J ends were trimmed by 3 bases and 3 bases, with 11 bases remaining between them. The CDR3 contains 15 residues. From germline, CDR1 is MNHNY and CDR2 SVGAGI (reference sequence).

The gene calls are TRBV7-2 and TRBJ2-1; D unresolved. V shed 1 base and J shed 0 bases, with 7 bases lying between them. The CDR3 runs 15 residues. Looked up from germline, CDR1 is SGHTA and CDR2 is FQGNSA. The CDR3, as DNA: TGTGCCAGCAGCTTAGACTCAAACTCCTACAATGAGCAGTTCTTC. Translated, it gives CASSLDSNSYNEQFF.

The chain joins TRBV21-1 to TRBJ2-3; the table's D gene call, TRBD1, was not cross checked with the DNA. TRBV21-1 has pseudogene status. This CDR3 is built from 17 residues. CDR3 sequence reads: CASREDEAGGLTDTQYF. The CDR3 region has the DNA TGTGCCAGCAGGGAAGACGAAGCAGGGGGCTTGACAGATACGCAGTATTTT.

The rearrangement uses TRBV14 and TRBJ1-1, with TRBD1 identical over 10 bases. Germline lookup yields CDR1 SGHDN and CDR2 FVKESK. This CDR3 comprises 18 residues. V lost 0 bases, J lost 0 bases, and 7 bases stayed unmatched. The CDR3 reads CASSQDLTGGLVNTEAFF. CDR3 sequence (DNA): TGTGCCAGCAGCCAAGATCTGACAGGGGGCTTAGTGAACACTGAAGCTTTCTTT.

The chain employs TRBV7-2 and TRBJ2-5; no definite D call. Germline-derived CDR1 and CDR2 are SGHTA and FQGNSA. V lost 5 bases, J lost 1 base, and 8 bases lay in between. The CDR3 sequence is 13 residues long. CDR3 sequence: CASSGRIQETQYF. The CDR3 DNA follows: TGTGCCAGCAGCGGCAGAATCCAAGAGACCCAGTACTTC.

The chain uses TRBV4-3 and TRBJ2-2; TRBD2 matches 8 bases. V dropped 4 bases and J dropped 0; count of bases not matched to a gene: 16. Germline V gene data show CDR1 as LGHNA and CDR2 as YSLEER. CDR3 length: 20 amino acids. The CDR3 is CASSRYGLRGGPANTGELFF. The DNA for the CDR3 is TGCGCCAGCAGCCGCTATGGGTTACGGGGGGGTCCCGCGAACACCGGGGAGCTGTTTTTT.

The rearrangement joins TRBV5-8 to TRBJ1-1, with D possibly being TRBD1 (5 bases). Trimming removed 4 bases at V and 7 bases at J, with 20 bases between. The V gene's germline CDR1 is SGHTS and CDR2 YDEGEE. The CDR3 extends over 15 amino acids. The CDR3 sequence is CASSASGRGNLEAFF. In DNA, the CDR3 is TGTGCCAGCAGCGCCAGTGGGCGGGGGAACCTTGAAGCTTTCTTT.

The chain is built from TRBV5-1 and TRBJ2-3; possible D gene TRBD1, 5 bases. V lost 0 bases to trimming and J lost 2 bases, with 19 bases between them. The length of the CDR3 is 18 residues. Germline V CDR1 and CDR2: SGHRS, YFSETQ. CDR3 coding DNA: TGCGCCAGCAGCTTGGAGCCAGGGCCAACATATAACACAGATACGCAGTATTTT. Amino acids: CASSLEPGPTYNTDTQYF.

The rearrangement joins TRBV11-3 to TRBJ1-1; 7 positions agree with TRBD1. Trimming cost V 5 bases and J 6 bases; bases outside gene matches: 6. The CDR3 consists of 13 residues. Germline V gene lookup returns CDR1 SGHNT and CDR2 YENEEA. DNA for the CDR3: TGTGCCAGCAGCCTTACAGGGGTGGCTGAAGCTTTCTTT. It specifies CASSLTGVAEAFF.

The CDR3 DNA reads as TGTGCCAGCAGCTTATTCTGGGCTAGCGGGGGGAGGGACGAGCAGTACTTC. This codes for CASSLFWASGGRDEQYF. The chain combines TRBV7-2 with TRBJ2-7, with TRBD2 identical over 11 bases. Looked up from germline, CDR1 is SGHTA and CDR2 is FQGNSA. Trimming took 2 bases from V and 5 from J; bases not matched to a gene: 11. This CDR3 is built from 17 residues.

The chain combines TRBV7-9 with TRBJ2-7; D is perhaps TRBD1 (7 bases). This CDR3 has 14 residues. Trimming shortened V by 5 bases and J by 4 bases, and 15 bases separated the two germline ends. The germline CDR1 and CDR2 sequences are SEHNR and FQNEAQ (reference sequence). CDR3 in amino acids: CASSPGGLRYEQYF. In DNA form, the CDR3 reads TGTGCCAGCAGCCCAGGGGGACTCCGGTACGAGCAGTACTTC. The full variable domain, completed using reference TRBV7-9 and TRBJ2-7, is DTGVSQNPRHKITKRGQNVTFRCDPISEHNRLYWYRQTLGQGPEFLTYFQNEAQLEKSRLLSDRFSAERPKGSFSTLEIQRTEQGDSAMYLCASSPGGLRYEQYFGPGTRLTVT.

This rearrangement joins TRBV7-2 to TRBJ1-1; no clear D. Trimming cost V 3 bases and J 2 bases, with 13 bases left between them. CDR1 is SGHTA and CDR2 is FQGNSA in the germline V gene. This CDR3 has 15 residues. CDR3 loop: CASSFKGDSNTEAFF. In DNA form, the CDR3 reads TGTGCCAGCAGCTTTAAAGGTGACTCAAACACTGAAGCTTTCTTT.

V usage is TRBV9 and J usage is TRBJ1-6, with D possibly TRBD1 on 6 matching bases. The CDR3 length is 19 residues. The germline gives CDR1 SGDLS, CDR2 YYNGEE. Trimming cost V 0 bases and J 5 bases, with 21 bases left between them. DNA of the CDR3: TGTGCCAGCAGCGTAGACCCAGAGGGGGAAGGAGGCCATAATTCACCCCTCCACTTT. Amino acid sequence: CASSVDPEGEGGHNSPLHF. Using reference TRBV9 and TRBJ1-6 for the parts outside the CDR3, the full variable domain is DSGVTQTPKHLITATGQRVTLRCSPRSGDLSVYWYQQSLDQGLQFLIQYYNGEERAKGNILERFSAQQFPDLHSELNLSSLELGDSALYFCASSVDPEGEGGHNSPLHFGNGTRLTVT.